The entry below describes one TCR beta chain. Its antigen is unknown. Primers included in the PCR were 60 Vbeta and 13 Jbeta primers. Generated by immunoSEQ multiplex PCR, the TCRdb table keeps only in-frame clones and is missing some. The profile shows 190,000 or so clones, less than 90% of them singletons. This sample was taken from a study of cytomegalovirus exposure and HLA in healthy donors. Study results and limitations: No immune exposure information besides CMV serostatus was available.

The clonotype comes from a man between 50 and 59 years old in good health and CMV-seronegative. Sequenced sample: PBMCs.

CDR3 amino acids: CASSLGGTGANVLTF. As DNA, the CDR3 is TGTGCCAGCAGTTTAGGGGGCACTGGGGCCAACGTCCTGACTTTC. The J gene is TRBJ2-6, the V gene TRBV28, with D perhaps matching TRBD1 (6 bases). Germline V gene lookup returns CDR1 MDHEN and CDR2 SYDVKM. V lost 2 bases, J lost 2 bases, and 7 bases lay in between. The CDR3 has 15 amino acids. Drawing the rest from reference TRBV28 and TRBJ2-6, the complete variable domain is DVKVTQSSRYLVKRTGEKVFLECVQDMDHENMFWYRQDPGLGLRLIYFSYDVKMKEKGDIPEGYSVSREKKERFSLILESASTNQTSMYLCASSLGGTGANVLTFGAGSRLTVL.